Listed below are T cell receptor beta chains from one sample, sequenced in a study of T cell responses to AZD1222 COVID-19 vaccine. TCRdb keeps only in-frame clones here, not all; method: immunoSEQ multiplex PCR. The repertoire holds 150,000 to 180,000 clones, with roughly nine tenths as singletons. The source was peripheral blood, collected on day 0 of MenACWY control vaccination. Every receptor here comes from an adult in good health. The CDR3 runs from the conserved cysteine through the conserved F or W. The order of the fields is D gene, clone size, J gene, V gene, CDR3 DNA, CDR3 protein. A D gene is named only where the DNA matches it firmly. Some rows mark clone size as missing; the rest say once, few, many or name a class of expanded clone.

d_call: NA; clone_size: NA; j_call: TRBJ2-1; v_call: TRBV7-9; cdr3_nt: TGTGCCAGCAGCTTAGGACAGTACTACAATGAGCAGTTCTTC; cdr3_aa: CASSLGQYYNEQFF
d_call: TRBD1; clone_size: NA; j_call: TRBJ1-4; v_call: TRBV7-9; cdr3_nt: TGTGCCAGCAGCCTGGACAGGGCTAATGAAAAACTGTTTTTT; cdr3_aa: CASSLDRANEKLFF
d_call: TRBD2; clone_size: NA; j_call: TRBJ2-1; v_call: TRBV20-1; cdr3_nt: TGCAGTGCTAGTTCGCTAGCGGGAGGGCAATACAATGAGCAGTTCTTC; cdr3_aa: CSASSLAGGQYNEQFF
d_call: TRBD1; clone_size: NA; j_call: TRBJ1-3; v_call: TRBV7-2; cdr3_nt: TGTGCCAGCAGCTCCGAATCAGGGGGCGGAAACACCATATATTTT; cdr3_aa: CASSSESGGGNTIYF
d_call: NA; clone_size: NA; j_call: TRBJ2-3; v_call: TRBV5-6; cdr3_nt: TGTGCCAGCAGCTTGGATCTGATCACAGATACGCAGTATTTT; cdr3_aa: CASSLDLITDTQYF
d_call: TRBD1; clone_size: NA; j_call: TRBJ2-3; v_call: TRBV9; cdr3_nt: TGTGCCAGCAGCGGAAATACAGGGGGAGTCACAGATACGCAGTATTTT; cdr3_aa: CASSGNTGGVTDTQYF
d_call: TRBD2; clone_size: NA; j_call: TRBJ2-1; v_call: TRBV12-5; cdr3_nt: TGTGCTTCCTCAGTGGCTAGCGGGAGGAATGAGCAGTTCTTC; cdr3_aa: CASSVASGRNEQFF
d_call: NA; clone_size: NA; j_call: TRBJ2-3; v_call: TRBV7-5; cdr3_nt: TGTGTCAGAAGCTTGCCGGGGGGCCTTGATACGCAGTATTTT; cdr3_aa: CVRSLPGGLDTQYF
d_call: TRBD1; clone_size: NA; j_call: TRBJ1-4; v_call: TRBV7-7; cdr3_nt: TGTGCCAGCAGCTTAGGAGGGGGCATTTCGGAAAAACTGTTTTTT; cdr3_aa: CASSLGGGISEKLFF
d_call: NA; clone_size: NA; j_call: TRBJ1-1; v_call: TRBV6-5; cdr3_nt: TGTGCCAGCAGTTACTCCCCCCGGACTGAAGCTTTCTTT; cdr3_aa: CASSYSPRTEAFF
d_call: TRBD2; clone_size: NA; j_call: TRBJ2-5; v_call: TRBV6-5; cdr3_nt: TGTGCCAGCAGTTACGCGGGGGGGGAGACCCAGTACTTC; cdr3_aa: CASSYAGGETQYF
d_call: NA; clone_size: NA; j_call: TRBJ2-1; v_call: TRBV6-1; cdr3_nt: TGTGCCAGCAGTGAACAGGGATTTGATGAGCAGTTCTTC; cdr3_aa: CASSEQGFDEQFF
d_call: NA; clone_size: NA; j_call: TRBJ1-6; v_call: TRBV11-3; cdr3_nt: TGTGCCAGCAGCGGGGCCAGGGCTAATTCACCCCTCCACTTT; cdr3_aa: CASSGARANSPLHF
d_call: NA; clone_size: NA; j_call: TRBJ2-1; v_call: TRBV28; cdr3_nt: TGTGCCAGCAGGGGGACGTTGGGCTTCGATGAGCAGTTCTTC; cdr3_aa: CASRGTLGFDEQFF
d_call: NA; clone_size: NA; j_call: TRBJ2-2; v_call: TRBV30; cdr3_nt: TGTGCCTGGATCCGGCGTGCGGGAAGAGACACCGGGGAGCTGTTTTTT; cdr3_aa: CAWIRRAGRDTGELFF
d_call: NA; clone_size: NA; j_call: TRBJ2-2; v_call: TRBV28; cdr3_nt: TGTGCCAGCAGCAGCAGACAGGTTACCGGGGAGCTGTTTTTT; cdr3_aa: CASSSRQVTGELFF
d_call: TRBD2; clone_size: NA; j_call: TRBJ2-1; v_call: TRBV4-1; cdr3_nt: TGCGCCAGCAGCCAAGTAGGTAGCGGGAACAATGAGCAGTTCTTC; cdr3_aa: CASSQVGSGNNEQFF
d_call: NA; clone_size: NA; j_call: TRBJ1-2; v_call: TRBV19; cdr3_nt: TGTGCCAGTAGTATCCGAGATCTGGGCTATGGCTACACCTTC; cdr3_aa: CASSIRDLGYGYTF
d_call: TRBD1; clone_size: NA; j_call: TRBJ1-2; v_call: TRBV5-6; cdr3_nt: TGTGCCAGCAGCAAGACGCAGGGGGTCTATGGCTACACCTTC; cdr3_aa: CASSKTQGVYGYTF
d_call: TRBD1; clone_size: once; j_call: TRBJ1-1; v_call: TRBV14; cdr3_nt: TGTGCCAGCAGCCAATACACAGGGGGCCGCACTGAAGCTTTCTTT; cdr3_aa: CASSQYTGGRTEAFF
d_call: TRBD1; clone_size: NA; j_call: TRBJ2-6; v_call: TRBV30; cdr3_nt: TGTGCCTGGAGTGCGCCCCAGGATTGGGACAGGCAATTGGGGCCTGGGGCCAACGTCCTGACTTTC; cdr3_aa: CAWSAPQDWDRQLGPGANVLTF
d_call: TRBD2; clone_size: once; j_call: TRBJ2-6; v_call: TRBV7-2; cdr3_nt: TGTGCCAGCAGCCTGGGACTAGCGGGCCCGTCTGGGGCCAACGTCCTGACTTTC; cdr3_aa: CASSLGLAGPSGANVLTF
d_call: TRBD1; clone_size: once; j_call: TRBJ2-7; v_call: TRBV2; cdr3_nt: TGTGCCAGCAGTGTGTCTAGGGACAGCAGCTACGAGCAGTACTTC; cdr3_aa: CASSVSRDSSYEQYF
d_call: NA; clone_size: NA; j_call: TRBJ2-1; v_call: TRBV29-1; cdr3_nt: TGCAGCGTCCGAGGCGTGACAGGCGCGCCCTACAATGAGCAGTTCTTC; cdr3_aa: CSVRGVTGAPYNEQFF
d_call: NA; clone_size: NA; j_call: TRBJ1-3; v_call: TRBV18; cdr3_nt: TGTGCCAGCTCACTCTCCACAGGGTACCGTCCTGGAAACACCATATATTTT; cdr3_aa: CASSLSTGYRPGNTIYF
d_call: TRBD1; clone_size: many; j_call: TRBJ1-3; v_call: TRBV11-3; cdr3_nt: TGTGCCAGCAGCCCAGGACAGGGGCCTGGAAACACCATATATTTT; cdr3_aa: CASSPGQGPGNTIYF